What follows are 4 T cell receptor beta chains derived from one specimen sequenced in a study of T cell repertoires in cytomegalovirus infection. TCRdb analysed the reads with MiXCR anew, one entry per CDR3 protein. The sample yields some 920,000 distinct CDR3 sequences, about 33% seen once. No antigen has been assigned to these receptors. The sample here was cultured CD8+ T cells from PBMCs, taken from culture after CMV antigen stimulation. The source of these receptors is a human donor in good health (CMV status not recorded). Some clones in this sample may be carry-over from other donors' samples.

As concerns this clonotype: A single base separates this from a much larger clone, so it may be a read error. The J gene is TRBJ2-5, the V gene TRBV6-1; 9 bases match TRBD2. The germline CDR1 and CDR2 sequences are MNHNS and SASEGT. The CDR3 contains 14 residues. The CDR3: CVSSHQRGEETQYF. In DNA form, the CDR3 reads TGTGTCAGCAGTCACCAGCGGGGGGAAGAGACCCAGTACTTC.

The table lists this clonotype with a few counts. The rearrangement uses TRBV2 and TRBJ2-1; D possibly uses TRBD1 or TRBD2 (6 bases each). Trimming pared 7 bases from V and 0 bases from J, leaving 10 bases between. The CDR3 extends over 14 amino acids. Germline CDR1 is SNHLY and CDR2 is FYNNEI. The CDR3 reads CASMGGSSYNEQFF. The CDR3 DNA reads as TGTGCCAGCATGGGGGGCTCCTCCTACAATGAGCAGTTCTTC.

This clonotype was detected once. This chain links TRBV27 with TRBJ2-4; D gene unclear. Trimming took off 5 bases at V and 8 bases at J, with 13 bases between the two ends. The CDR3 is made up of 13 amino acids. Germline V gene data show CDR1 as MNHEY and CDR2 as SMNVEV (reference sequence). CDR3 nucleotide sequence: TGTGCCAGCAGTCCGTCGCCTGGGTACATTCAGTACTTC. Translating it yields CASSPSPGYIQYF.

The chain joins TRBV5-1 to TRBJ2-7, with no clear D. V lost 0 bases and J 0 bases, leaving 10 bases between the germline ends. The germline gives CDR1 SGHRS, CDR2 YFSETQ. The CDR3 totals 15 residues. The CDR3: CASSLAPESSYEQYF. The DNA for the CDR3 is TGCGCCAGCAGCTTGGCCCCAGAGAGCTCCTACGAGCAGTACTTC.